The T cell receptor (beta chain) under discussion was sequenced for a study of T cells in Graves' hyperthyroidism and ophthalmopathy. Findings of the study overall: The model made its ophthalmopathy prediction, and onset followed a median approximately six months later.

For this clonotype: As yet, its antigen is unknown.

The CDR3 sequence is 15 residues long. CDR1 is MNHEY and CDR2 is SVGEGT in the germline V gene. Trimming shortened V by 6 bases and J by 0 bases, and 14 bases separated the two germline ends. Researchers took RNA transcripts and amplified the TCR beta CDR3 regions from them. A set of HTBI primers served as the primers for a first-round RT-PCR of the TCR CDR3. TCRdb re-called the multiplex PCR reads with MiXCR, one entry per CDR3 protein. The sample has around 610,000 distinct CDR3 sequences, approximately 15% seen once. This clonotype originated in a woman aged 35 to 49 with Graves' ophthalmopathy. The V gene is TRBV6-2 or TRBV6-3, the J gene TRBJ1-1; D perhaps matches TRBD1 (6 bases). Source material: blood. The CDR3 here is CASRERTALNTEAFF. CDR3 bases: TGTGCCAGCAGGGAACGGACAGCTTTGAACACTGAAGCTTTCTTT.